One sample yielded the 4 T cell receptor beta chains listed below, sequenced in a study of TIL therapy for anti-PD-1-resistant metastatic lung cancer. Sequencing used immunoSEQ v3. Measured with immunoSEQ multiplex PCR; TCRdb has only the in-frame clones, and not every one. This table holds under 100,000 clones, 55% to 75% found once. Indicated time point: pre-treatment sample, taken before nivolumab and TIL therapy. Pleural nodules or supraclavicular lymph nodes made up most of the excised metastases sampled. The sample in question was tumor tissue, obtained at baseline. These receptor sequences come from a person aged 25 to 79 with non-small cell lung cancer.

This clone turned up a few times. The genes are TRBV7-9 and TRBJ1-2, with D unresolved. V lost 5 bases to trimming and J lost 2 bases, with 6 bases between them. The CDR3 contains 12 residues. Germline CDR1 and CDR2: SEHNR and FQNEAQ (reference sequence). The CDR3 coding sequence is TGTGCCAGCAGCCCCCTCAACTATGGCTACACCTTC. Translated, it gives CASSPLNYGYTF.

The chain uses TRBV27 and TRBJ2-3; D is perhaps TRBD2 (5 bases). Germline loops: CDR1 MNHEY, CDR2 SMNVEV (reference sequence). The CDR3 is 16 amino acids. V lost 5 bases and J lost 0, with 15 bases in between. In DNA form, the CDR3 reads TGTGCCAGCAGTGACTCCGGACTCACTAGCACAGATACGCAGTATTTT. As protein: CASSDSGLTSTDTQYF.

The chain employs TRBV7-9 and TRBJ2-2, with 7 bases matching TRBD2. This CDR3 is built from 16 residues. V gave up 0 bases and J gave up 7 bases; unmatched junction bases: 8. Germline V CDR1 and CDR2: SEHNR, FQNEAQ (reference sequence). CDR3 loop: CASSLASGNKGGELFF. Here the CDR3 DNA reads TGTGCCAGCAGCTTAGCCAGCGGGAATAAGGGCGGGGAGCTGTTTTTT.

V gene TRBV7-9 combines with J gene TRBJ1-3; D gene ambiguous. This CDR3 contains 13 residues. V was pared by 4 bases and J by 4 bases, with 8 bases between. Germline values: CDR1 SEHNR, CDR2 FQNEAQ (reference sequence). CDR3 residues: CASSSRRGNTIYF. In DNA, the CDR3 is TGTGCCAGCAGCTCCCGAAGAGGAAACACCATATATTTT.